These 8 T cell receptor beta chains were sequenced from one sample in a study of monozygotic twins with inflammatory bowel disease. TCRdb re-called the 5' RACE reads and gives one entry per CDR3 protein, without DNA. This repertoire includes over 200,000 distinct CDR3 sequences. The sample comprised blood. The receptors originated from a human donor with ulcerative colitis or Crohn's disease, or a healthy co-twin of an affected twin (not recorded which).

V is TRBV4-1 and J is TRBJ2-5. The CDR3 runs 14 residues. CDR1 and CDR2 (germline): MGHRA, YSYEKL. CDR3 in amino acids: CASSPTRAQETQYF.

The chain employs TRBV7-2 and TRBJ1-1; TCRdb gives TRBD1 as the D gene, but with no DNA this cannot be confirmed. Germline V CDR1 and CDR2: SGHTA, FQGNSA. The CDR3 spans 15 residues. Here the CDR3 reads CASSARPVTNTEAFF. The variable domain in full, completed from reference TRBV7-2 and TRBJ1-1, reads GAGVSQSPSNKVTEKGKDVELRCDPISGHTALYWYRQSLGQGLEFLIYFQGNSAPDKSGLPSDRFSAERTGGSVSTLTIQRTQQEDSAVYLCASSARPVTNTEAFFGQGTRLTVV.

V and J are TRBV5-5 and TRBJ1-1. This CDR3 region has 12 residues. From germline, CDR1 is SGHKS and CDR2 YYEKEE (reference sequence). The CDR3 is CASSFRAAEAFF.

The chain is built from TRBV25-1 and TRBJ2-3; the TCRdb D gene call, TRBD2, has no DNA to confirm it. In germline, CDR1 is MGHDK, CDR2 SYGVNS. CDR3 length: 14 amino acids. The CDR3 sequence: CASLGTGRGGTQYF.

V and J are TRBV18 and TRBJ2-7. The CDR3 spans 13 residues. Germline V gene lookup returns CDR1 KGHSH and CDR2 LQKENI. CDR3 in amino acids: CASLQQGSYEQYF.

The chain joins TRBV24-1 to TRBJ2-3; TCRdb's D gene call, TRBD2, goes unchecked for lack of DNA. The CDR3 loop spans 16 amino acids. Germline V gene lookup returns CDR1 KGHDR and CDR2 SFDVKD. The CDR3 sequence: CATSFTSGGAKDTQYF.

The CDR3 spells CSAQTSGGYEQYF. The chain carries TRBV20-1 and TRBJ2-7; TCRdb indicates TRBD2, and absent DNA this call remains unverified. Per the germline V gene, CDR1 is DFQATT and CDR2 is SNEGSKA (reference sequence). The CDR3 runs to 13 residues.

The chain carries TRBV20-1 and TRBJ2-7. CDR1 is DFQATT, CDR2 SNEGSKA, per germline (reference sequence). CDR3 length: 14 residues. The CDR3 sequence: CSASQHTLSYEQYF.